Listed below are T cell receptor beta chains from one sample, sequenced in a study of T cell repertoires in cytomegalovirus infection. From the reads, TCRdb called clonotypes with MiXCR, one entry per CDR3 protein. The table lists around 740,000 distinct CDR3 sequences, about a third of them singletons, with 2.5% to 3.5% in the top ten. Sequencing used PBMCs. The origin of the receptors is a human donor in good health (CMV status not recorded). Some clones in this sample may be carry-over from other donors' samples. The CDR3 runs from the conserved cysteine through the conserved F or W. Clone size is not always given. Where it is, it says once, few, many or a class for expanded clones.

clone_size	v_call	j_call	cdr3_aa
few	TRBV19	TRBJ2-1	CASLGPLEEQFF
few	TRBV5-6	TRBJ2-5	CASSSIPSAALETQYF
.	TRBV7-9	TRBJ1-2	CASSFTVYGYTF
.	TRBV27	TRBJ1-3	CASSPGTGPSGNTIYF
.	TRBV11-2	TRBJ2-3	CASSLELASGGGDTQYF
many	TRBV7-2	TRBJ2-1	CASSSSGTNVGEQFF
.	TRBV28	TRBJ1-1	CASSGPDSEAFF
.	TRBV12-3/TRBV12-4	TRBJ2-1	CASSRRDWANEQFF
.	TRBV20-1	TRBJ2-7	CSPGPFGYEQYF
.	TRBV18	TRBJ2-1	CASSLLPLAGGPYNEQFF
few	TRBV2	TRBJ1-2	CASSFPQGTYGYTF
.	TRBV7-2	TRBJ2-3	CATVLAGGPSDTQYF
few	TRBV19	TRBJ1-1	CASSIVLGPNTEAFF
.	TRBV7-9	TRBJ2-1	CASSSTSAIRYNEQFF
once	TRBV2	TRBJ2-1	CASDGGRNEQFF
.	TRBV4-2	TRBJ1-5	CASSQEWDGDQPQHF
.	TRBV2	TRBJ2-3	CASTQQGDTQYF
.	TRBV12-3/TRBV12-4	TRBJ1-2	CASSLSPGGNYGYTF
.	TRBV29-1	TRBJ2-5	CSVEKGGETQYF
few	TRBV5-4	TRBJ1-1	CASSLQGRGNEAFF
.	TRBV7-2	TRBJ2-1	CASTQGGTHNEQFF
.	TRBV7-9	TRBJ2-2	CASSSARTDANTGELFF
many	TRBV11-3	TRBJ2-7	CASSFGDAEQYF
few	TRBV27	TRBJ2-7	CASSLWGSGRAGVEQYF
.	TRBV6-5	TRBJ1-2	CASSYRAGPVYGYTF
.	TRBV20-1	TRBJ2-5	CSAGLVGLGETQYF
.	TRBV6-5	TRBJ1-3	CASREPRSGNTIYF
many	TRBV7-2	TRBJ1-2	CASSLSGTGIGGYTF
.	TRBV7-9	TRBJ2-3	CASSLGFPDTQYF
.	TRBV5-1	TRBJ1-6	CASSVDRANSPLHF